This T cell receptor beta chain was profiled in a study of CD8+CD57+ T cells in acquired aplastic anemia (dated by TCRdb to 2016 to 2019). Turning to the overall study: DNA extracted from sorted CD4+ and CD8+ cells had a mean of roughly 3.4 ug, with a range of roughly 0.2 to 27.4 ug. A CD8+CD57+ expansion meant a frequency higher than the mean frequency seen in healthy subjects.

Expansion of CD8+CD57+ cells had been shown by flow cytometry in the patients chosen for sequencing. Severe acquired aplastic anemia was diagnosed in all patients according to International Study of Aplastic Anemia and Agranulocytosis and Camitta criteria. At the time blood was sampled, none of the patients had received any therapy. In this study, sorted CD4+ and CD8+ T cells from the blood of healthy subjects and of severe aplastic anemia patients had their TCR repertoires deep-sequenced. In the USA, patient enrollment took place under clinicaltrials.gov protocols 00001620, 01623167, 00001397, 00071045, 00081523 and 00961064. Ficoll-Paque density gradient centrifugation was used to isolate peripheral blood mononuclear cells. Before DNA extraction, CD4+ and CD8+ T cells were sorted by FACS or by magnetic beads. Genomic DNA served as template for TCR beta VDJ combination and CDR3 sequence profiling. An Illumina HiSeq 2000 was used for TCR repertoire sequencing. For the original study's pipeline: Repertoire assessment relied on Simpson's diversity index, CDR3 size and DJ length profiles, and TRBV/TRBJ rearrangement plots. The most abundant DNA sequence in the deep sequencing data was defined as the immunodominant clone. CDR3 amino acid sequences were checked for sharing between subjects and were compared against published repertoires and the VDJdb database. The public sequencing data were trimmed at Q25 with fastp and processed into clonotypes with MiXCR by TCRdb, which kept only in-frame beta chains. Every distinct CDR3 protein forms one entry, paired with its most common genes and DNA. The V and J calls reflect TCRdb's pipeline rather than the authors' work. This sample holds fewer than 250,000 distinct CDR3 sequences; more than 40% were observed only once. The biggest ten clones account for about 8.3% of the sample.

CDR1 and CDR2 are drawn from the germline V gene: MNHNS, SASEGT. Its CDR3 holds 15 amino acids, cysteine through phenylalanine. Kept here is only the CDR3 DNA, which spans 45 bases and is read in frame from base 1. After removal of 8 bases from V and 0 bases from J, the junction retains 6 bases not matched to a gene. The paper as a whole reports these results and caveats: Fewer than 35 CD8+ CDR3 sequences were found to be shared between patients and controls, but these sequences appeared to be highly expressed in patients and within the immunodominant clones of the patients. Patients and healthy controls showed no significant difference in CD8+ Simpson's diversity (P=0.060).

This clonotype turned up a few times. Its antigen has not been determined. Per-base quality was not reported, and no clone a single base away is much larger than it. This receptor was identified in a human donor with aplastic anemia. The material sequenced was sorted CD4+, CD8+, or CD8+CD57+ T cells (not recorded which) from PBMCs. This chain is built from TRBV6-1 and TRBJ2-3; TRBD1 aligns with 9 central bases. The nucleotide sequence reads TGTGCCAGCCTCGCCGGGACAGGGAGCACAGATACGCAGTATTTT. Translated, this gives CASLAGTGSTDTQYF.